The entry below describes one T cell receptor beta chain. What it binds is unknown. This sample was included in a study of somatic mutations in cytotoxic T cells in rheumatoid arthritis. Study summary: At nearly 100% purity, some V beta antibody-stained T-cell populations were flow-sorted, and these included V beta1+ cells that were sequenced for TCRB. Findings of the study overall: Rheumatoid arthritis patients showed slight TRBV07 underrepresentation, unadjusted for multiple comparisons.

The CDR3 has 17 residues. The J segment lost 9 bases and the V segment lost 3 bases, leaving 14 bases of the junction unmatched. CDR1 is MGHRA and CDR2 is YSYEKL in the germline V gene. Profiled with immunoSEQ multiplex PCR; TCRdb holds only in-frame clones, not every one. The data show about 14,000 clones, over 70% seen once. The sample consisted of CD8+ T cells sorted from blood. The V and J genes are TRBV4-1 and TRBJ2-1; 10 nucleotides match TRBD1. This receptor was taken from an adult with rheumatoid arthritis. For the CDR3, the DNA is TGCGCCAGCAGCCAGGAACCGACAGGGGGCTTTAACAGTGAGCAGTTCTTC. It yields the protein CASSQEPTGGFNSEQFF.